This T cell receptor beta chain was recovered during a study of T-cell memory formation after mild COVID-19. The study's findings and limits: CD4/CD8 balance characterized clones contracting day 15 to 85, and CD4+ skew characterized later expanders.

In the case of this clonotype: Its antigen remains unknown.

TCRdb fed the 5' RACE reads into MiXCR, producing one record per CDR3 protein. The sample lists about 340,000 distinct CDR3 sequences; approximately 15% were seen once. The CDR3 covers 16 residues. V lost 0 bases, J lost 7 bases, and 7 bases stayed unmatched. Germline CDR1 is SGDLS and CDR2 is YYNGEE. The specimen was PBMCs or a T cell subset sorted from them (not recorded which). The TCR sequence derives from a man aged 18 to 29 who had mild COVID-19 (a few samples of this study predate the infection). Cell type and time point are not known. The chain links TRBV9 to TRBJ1-6; 7 nucleotides agree with TRBD1. This CDR3 reads CASSVDVGGTNSPLHF. The CDR3 DNA reads as TGTGCCAGCAGCGTAGATGTAGGGGGCACGAATTCACCCCTCCACTTT.